The clone carrying this T cell receptor (beta chain) was counted only a few times. What it recognizes is unknown. With MiXCR, TCRdb reprocessed the PCR reads. Of under 5,000 clones listed, about 23% are singletons. V was pared by 4 bases and J by 1 base, with 4 bases between. The germline V gene has CDR1 SNHLY and CDR2 FYNNEI. This CDR3 contains 12 residues. Prior to thyroid surgery, none of the patients had received any treatment. The sample belongs to a study of metastatic and nonmetastatic thyroid tumors. General study points: Within blood and tumor, benign nodules reportedly had significantly lower TCR beta diversity than malignant thyroid tumors did.

This chain uses TRBV2 with TRBJ1-1; D is unresolved. The source of this sequence is a male donor with papillary thyroid cancer or a benign thyroid nodule (not recorded which). Some clones in this sample may be carry-over from other donors' samples. Sequencing input: tumor tissue. CDR3 residues: CASSVQNTEAFF. For the CDR3, the DNA is TGTGCCAGCAGTGTTCAGAACACTGAAGCTTTCTTT.